Detailed here is one T cell receptor (beta chain). Its antigen is not known. Germline CDR1 and CDR2: KGHSH and LQKENI. V shed 5 bases and J 1 base; nucleotides not matched to a gene: 7. This CDR3 contains 16 residues. TCRdb's table, derived via immunoSEQ multiplex PCR, lists solely in-frame clones and lacks some. There are some 30,000 clones in the sample; around 87% occur only once, and around 2.6% lies in the top ten. The time point: week 23, last vaccination. Vaccine doses each comprised 300 ug of mutant IDH1 20-mer peptide, with topical imiquimod. This specimen belongs to a study of a mutant IDH1 vaccine in newly diagnosed glioma. Study information: At weeks 1, 3, 5, 7, 11, 15, 19 and 23, patients received a vaccination, eight in all. Earlier treatment was radiotherapy, temozolomide, or both, with most getting both. Notes on the study in general: Pseudoprogression seemed unrelated to changes in top peripheral T cell clonotypes. Patients mounted vaccine-induced immune responses in 90% to 95% of cases.

The material sequenced was PBMCs, taken from a glioma patient whose treatment included an IDH1 peptide vaccine. This TCR came from a man between 35 and 55 years old with glioma. The V gene is TRBV18, the J gene TRBJ2-2, with 7 bases lining up with TRBD1. The CDR3 loop reads CASSTRDRENTGELFF. CDR3 DNA sequence: TGTGCCAGCTCAACTCGGGACAGAGAGAACACCGGGGAGCTGTTTTTT.